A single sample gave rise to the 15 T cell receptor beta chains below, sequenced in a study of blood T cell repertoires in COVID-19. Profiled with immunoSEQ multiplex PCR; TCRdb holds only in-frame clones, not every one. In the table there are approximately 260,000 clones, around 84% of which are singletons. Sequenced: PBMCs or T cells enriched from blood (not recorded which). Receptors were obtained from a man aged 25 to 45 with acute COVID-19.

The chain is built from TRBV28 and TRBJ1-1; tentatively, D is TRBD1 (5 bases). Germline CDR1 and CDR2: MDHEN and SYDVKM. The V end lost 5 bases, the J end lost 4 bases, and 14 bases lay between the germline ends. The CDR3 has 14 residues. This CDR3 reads CASSIQVGGTEAFF. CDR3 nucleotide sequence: TGTGCCAGCAGTATTCAGGTCGGGGGCACTGAAGCTTTCTTT.

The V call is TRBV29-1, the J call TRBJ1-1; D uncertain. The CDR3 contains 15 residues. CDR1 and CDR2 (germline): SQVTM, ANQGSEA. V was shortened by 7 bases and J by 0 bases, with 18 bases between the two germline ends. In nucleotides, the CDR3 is TGCAGCGCCCTGGGGAGAGAGAGATTGAACACTGAAGCTTTCTTT. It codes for CSALGRERLNTEAFF.

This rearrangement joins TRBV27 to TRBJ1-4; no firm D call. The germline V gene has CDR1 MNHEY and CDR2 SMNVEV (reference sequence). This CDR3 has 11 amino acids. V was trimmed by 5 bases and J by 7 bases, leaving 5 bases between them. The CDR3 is CASSAVEKLFF. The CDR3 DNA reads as TGTGCCAGCAGTGCGGTTGAAAAACTGTTTTTT. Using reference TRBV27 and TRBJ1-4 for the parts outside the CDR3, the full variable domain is EAQVTQNPRYLITVTGKKLTVTCSQNMNHEYMSWYRQDPGLGLRQIYYSMNVEVTDKGDVPEGYKVSRKEKRNFPLILESPSPNQTSLYFCASSAVEKLFFGSGTQLSVL.

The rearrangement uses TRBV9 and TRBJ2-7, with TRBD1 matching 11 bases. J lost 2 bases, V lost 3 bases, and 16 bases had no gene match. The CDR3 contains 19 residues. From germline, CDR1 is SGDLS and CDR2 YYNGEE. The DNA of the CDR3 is TGTGCCAGCAGCGCGTCTTCGGGACAGGGGGAAAGGGGTACCTACGAGCAGTACGTC. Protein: CASSASSGQGERGTYEQYV.

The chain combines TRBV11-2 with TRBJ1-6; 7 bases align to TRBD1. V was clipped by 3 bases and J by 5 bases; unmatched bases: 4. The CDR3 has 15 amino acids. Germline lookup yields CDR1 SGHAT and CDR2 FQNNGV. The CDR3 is CASSFSGTDNSPLHF. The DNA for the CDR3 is TGTGCCAGCAGCTTCTCCGGGACAGATAATTCACCCCTCCACTTT.

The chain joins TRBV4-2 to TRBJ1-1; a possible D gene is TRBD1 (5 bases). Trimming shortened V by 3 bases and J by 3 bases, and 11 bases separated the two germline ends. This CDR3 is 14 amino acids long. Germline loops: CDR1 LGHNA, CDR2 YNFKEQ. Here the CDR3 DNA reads TGTGCCAGCAGCCACAGGGCGTGGGACACTGAAGCTTTCTTT. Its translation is CASSHRAWDTEAFF.

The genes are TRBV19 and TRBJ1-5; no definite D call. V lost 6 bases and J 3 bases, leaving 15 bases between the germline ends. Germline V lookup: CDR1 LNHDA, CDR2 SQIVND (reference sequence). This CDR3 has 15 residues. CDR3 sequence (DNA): TGTGCCAGTAGGGGTCCATGGAGCGCCAATCAGCCCCAGCATTTT. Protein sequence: CASRGPWSANQPQHF.

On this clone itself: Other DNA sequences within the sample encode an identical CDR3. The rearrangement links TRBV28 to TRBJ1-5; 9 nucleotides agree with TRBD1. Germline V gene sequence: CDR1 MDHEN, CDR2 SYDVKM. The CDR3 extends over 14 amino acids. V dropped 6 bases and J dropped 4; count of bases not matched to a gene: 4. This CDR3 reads CASSLGQGNQPQHF. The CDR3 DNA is TGTGCCAGCAGCCTCGGACAGGGGAATCAGCCCCAGCATTTT.

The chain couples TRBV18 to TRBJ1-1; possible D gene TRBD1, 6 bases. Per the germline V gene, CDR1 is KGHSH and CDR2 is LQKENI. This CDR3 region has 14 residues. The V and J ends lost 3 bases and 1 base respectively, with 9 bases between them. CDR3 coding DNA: TGTGCCAGCTCACCCCCGACAGGGAACACTGAAGCTTTCTTT. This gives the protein CASSPPTGNTEAFF. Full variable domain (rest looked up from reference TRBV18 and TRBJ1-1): NAGVMQNPRHLVRRRGQEARLRCSPMKGHSHVYWYRQLPEEGLKFMVYLQKENIIDESGMPKERFSAEFPKEGPSILRIQQVVRGDSAAYFCASSPPTGNTEAFFGQGTRLTVV.

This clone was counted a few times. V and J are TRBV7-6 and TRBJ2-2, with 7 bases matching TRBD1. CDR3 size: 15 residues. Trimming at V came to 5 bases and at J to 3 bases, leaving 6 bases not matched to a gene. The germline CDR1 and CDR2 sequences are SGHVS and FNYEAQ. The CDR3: CASSPGQSYTGELFF. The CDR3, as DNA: TGTGCCAGCAGCCCGGGACAGTCGTACACCGGGGAGCTGTTTTTT.

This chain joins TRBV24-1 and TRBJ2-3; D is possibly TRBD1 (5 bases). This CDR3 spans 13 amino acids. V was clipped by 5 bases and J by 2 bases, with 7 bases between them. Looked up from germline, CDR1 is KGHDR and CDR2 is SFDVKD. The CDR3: CATSVGHTDTQYF. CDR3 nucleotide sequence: TGTGCCACCAGTGTAGGACACACAGATACGCAGTATTTT.

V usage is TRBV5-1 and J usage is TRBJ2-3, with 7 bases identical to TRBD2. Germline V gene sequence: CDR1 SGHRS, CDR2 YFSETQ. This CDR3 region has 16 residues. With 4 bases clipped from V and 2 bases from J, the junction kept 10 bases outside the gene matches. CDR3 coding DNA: TGCGCCAGCAGCGTCGCCGGGACTACAACCACAGATACGCAGTATTTT. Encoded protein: CASSVAGTTTTDTQYF. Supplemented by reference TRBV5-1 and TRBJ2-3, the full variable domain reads KAGVTQTPRYLIKTRGQQVTLSCSPISGHRSVSWYQQTPGQGLQFLFEYFSETQRNKGNFPGRFSGRQFSNSRSEMNVSTLELGDSALYLCASSVAGTTTTDTQYFGPGTRLTVL.

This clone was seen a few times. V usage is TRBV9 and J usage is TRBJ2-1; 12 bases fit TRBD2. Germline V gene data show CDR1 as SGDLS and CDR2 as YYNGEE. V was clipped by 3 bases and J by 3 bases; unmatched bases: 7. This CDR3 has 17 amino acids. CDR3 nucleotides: TGTGCCAGCAGCGACGTGGCGACTAGCGGGAGCTACAATGAGCAGTTCTTC. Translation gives CASSDVATSGSYNEQFF. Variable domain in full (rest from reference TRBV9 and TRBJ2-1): DSGVTQTPKHLITATGQRVTLRCSPRSGDLSVYWYQQSLDQGLQFLIQYYNGEERAKGNILERFSAQQFPDLHSELNLSSLELGDSALYFCASSDVATSGSYNEQFFGPGTRLTVL.

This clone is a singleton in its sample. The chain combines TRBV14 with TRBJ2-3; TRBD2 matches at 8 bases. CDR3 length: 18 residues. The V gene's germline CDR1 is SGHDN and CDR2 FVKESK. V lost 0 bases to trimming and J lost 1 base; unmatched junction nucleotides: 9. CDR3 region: CASSQDGGIAGRTDTQYF. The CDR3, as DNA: TGTGCCAGCAGCCAAGATGGGGGTATAGCGGGACGCACAGATACGCAGTATTTT. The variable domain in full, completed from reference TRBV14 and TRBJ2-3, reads EAGVTQFPSHSVIEKGQTVTLRCDPISGHDNLYWYRRVMGKEIKFLLHFVKESKQDESGMPNNRFLAERTGGTYSTLKVQPAELEDSGVYFCASSQDGGIAGRTDTQYFGPGTRLTVL.

In nucleotides, the CDR3 is TGTGCCAGCAGGGACACCTACCTTAGGGCTGAAGCTTTCTTT. Translation gives CASRDTYLRAEAFF. V gene TRBV2 combines with J gene TRBJ1-1, with D maybe TRBD1 (5 bases). V lost 6 bases, J lost 6 bases, and 17 bases lay in between. The CDR3 totals 14 residues. Looked up from germline, CDR1 is SNHLY and CDR2 is FYNNEI.